This T cell receptor (beta chain) was captured in a study of blood T cell repertoires in COVID-19. Study-wide background: Material from acute and convalescent COVID-19 was sourced from the United States, Italy and Spain. Nucleic acid was either cDNA or gDNA, and it came from T cells, B-cell-depleted T cells, or PBMCs.

This CDR3 has 19 amino acids. V gave up 2 bases and J gave up 1 base; unmatched junction bases: 17. Germline values: CDR1 SQVTM, CDR2 ANQGSEA. Per the original data handling: It was from reference gene primer amplification that nucleated cell counts were estimated. Assay: immunoSEQ multiplex PCR; the TCRdb copy retains only in-frame clones and omits some. That table supplies the V and J calls and clone size; D and trimming were determined from the DNA. The data show about 170,000 clones, over 85% seen once. This receptor was identified in a woman in her 50s with acute or convalescent COVID-19. The chain is built from TRBV29-1 and TRBJ1-1; TRBD1 aligns across 9 bases. The sequencing sample was made of peripheral blood. The CDR3 sequence: CSVESTPEEDRGWNTEAFF. CDR3 DNA: TGCAGCGTTGAATCAACTCCCGAGGAGGACAGGGGATGGAACACTGAAGCTTTCTTT.